One sample yielded the 4 T cell receptor beta chains listed below, sequenced in a study of blood T cell repertoires in COVID-19. Data came from immunoSEQ multiplex PCR; TCRdb stores just in-frame clones and leaves some out. The sample consists of fewer than 70,000 clones, 70% to 90% of them appearing once. What was sequenced was peripheral blood. These receptors were taken from a woman in her seventies with active COVID-19.

V gene TRBV11-2 combines with J gene TRBJ2-7, with TRBD2 matching over 8 bases. V dropped 2 bases and J dropped 4; count of bases not matched to a gene: 4. This CDR3 has 14 amino acids. Germline lookup yields CDR1 SGHAT and CDR2 FQNNGV. The CDR3 region is CASSLSGSEYEQYF. The CDR3 bases are TGTGCCAGCAGCTTAAGCGGGAGTGAATACGAGCAGTACTTC.

V is TRBV7-3 and J is TRBJ2-1; possible D gene TRBD2, 6 bases. Germline CDR1 is SGHTA and CDR2 is FQGTGA. V was clipped by 5 bases and J by 2 bases, with 19 bases between them. The CDR3 contains 17 residues. CDR3 in DNA: TGTGCCAGCAGCCGAGTCCCCGGGACTGTCGCCTACAATGAGCAGTTCTTC. Residues: CASSRVPGTVAYNEQFF.

The V call is TRBV28, the J call TRBJ1-1; no firm D call. The ends were cut back, 4 bases at V and 4 bases at J, with 7 bases in the middle. The CDR3 runs 12 residues. Germline V gene data show CDR1 as MDHEN and CDR2 as SYDVKM. As DNA, the CDR3 is TGTGCCAGCAGTTCGCGACTCACTGAAGCTTTCTTT. This codes for CASSSRLTEAFF.

The gene calls are TRBV18 and TRBJ2-5; D is possibly TRBD1 (5 bases). The CDR3 sequence is 14 residues long. The ends were cut back, 6 bases at V and 5 bases at J, with 16 bases in the middle. Germline CDR1 and CDR2: KGHSH and LQKENI. CDR3 in amino acids: CASSPKGARETQYF. The CDR3 DNA is TGTGCCAGCTCCCCCAAAGGGGCCCGGGAGACCCAGTACTTC.